The subject of this entry is one TCR beta chain. This clonotype appeared many times. Its antigen is unknown. Per-base quality was not reported, and no clone a single base away is much larger than it. The listed sequencing device is Illumina HiSeq 2500. Quantitative 5'-RACE with molecular barcodes was used to prepare TCR beta libraries. Processing in the source paper ran as follows. Disease-linked TCR variants were identified with a new computational method built on a probabilistic model of VDJ rearrangement. Using fastp trimming at Q25 and MiXCR clonotype assembly, TCRdb reanalyzed the public sequencing data and kept in-frame beta chains. Records with the same CDR3 protein are collapsed into one entry carrying the most frequent genes and DNA. TCRdb assigned the V and J calls; the authors' analysis was not used. This sample lists some 240,000 distinct CDR3 sequences; 6% to 8.5% were detected once. The ten largest make up 12% to 15% of the sample.

This sample is drawn from a study of CD8 T cells in ankylosing spondylitis (dated by TCRdb to about 2017). For the study in its entirety: T cell receptor beta repertoires were profiled in healthy donors and ankylosing spondylitis patients so that disease-linked TCR variants could be found. Samples of peripheral blood were taken, and for ankylosing spondylitis patients, synovial fluid was collected as well. The full study cohort comprised roughly 24 ankylosing spondylitis patients and roughly 100 healthy donors.

Broad study findings and their caveats: Some TCR beta motif variants had previously been reported in synovial fluid and blood of reactive arthritis patients, which suggested common disease-initiation mechanisms. Blood from ankylosing spondylitis patients appeared to be characterized by a TCR beta motif composed of about eight highly homologous amino acid variants. In peripheral blood, the disease-linked clones were found at relatively low frequencies and had a CD8+ phenotype. Significant enrichment of the disease-linked clones was reported in matched synovial fluid samples from ankylosing spondylitis patients.

Here V drops 9 bases and J drops 4 bases, and the junction holds 6 bases not matched to any gene. The CDR3 sequence holds 13 residues, the cysteine and phenylalanine included. The only DNA kept is the CDR3, 39 bases in frame from the first base. Taken from the germline V gene, the CDR1 and CDR2 loops are MNHNS and SASEGT. This TCR derives from a male donor with ankylosing spondylitis. The sample taken for sequencing was blood, either unsorted or a sorted T cell fraction (not recorded which). The chain links TRBV6-1 with TRBJ2-7, and 10 junction bases match TRBD1. The CDR3: CASAPDRGYEQYF. In nucleotide form, the sequence is TGTGCCAGTGCTCCGGACAGGGGGTACGAGCAGTACTTC.